A selection of T cell receptor beta chains follows, all from one sample in a study of beta chain features in type 1 diabetes. Assay: immunoSEQ multiplex PCR; the TCRdb copy retains only in-frame clones and omits some. In the table there are around 300,000 clones, roughly 8% of which are singletons. The specimen was central memory CD4+ T cells from blood. Receptors originate from a woman under 30 in good health. Each CDR3 is given with its conserved first and last residue. D genes are given only for firm matches.

v_gene,d_gene,CDR3aa
TRBV28,TRBD1,CASSQSGGARSYEQYF
TRBV21-1,-,CASSKAEGLARTYEQYF
TRBV7-8,TRBD1,CASSPQGGGYEAFF
TRBV5-6,-,CASTASGTKQPQHF
TRBV4-2,-,CASSQLNQPQHF
TRBV25-1,-,CASSELAGYEQYF
TRBV15,-,CATSTRDKINIQYF
TRBV7-9,TRBD1,CASTPQGGSLGGYTF
TRBV7-2,-,CASSFGSSGANVLTF
TRBV18,-,CASSPLDRPGTWTEAFF
TRBV6-5,-,CASTYKGANYGYTF
TRBV18,TRBD1,CASSPGQGGRETQYF
TRBV6-1,TRBD2,CASTDMRLAIYNEQFF
TRBV14,-,CASSSQGYDEQFF
TRBV30,-,CAWSPVLFNTEAFF
TRBV11-2,-,CASSLGQIQETQYF
TRBV28,TRBD2,CASSLGGSLSYNEQFF
TRBV13,TRBD1,CASTIGYRGSEAFF
TRBV19,-,CASSTRREGNQPQHF
TRBV19,-,CASSPGRLNTEAFF
TRBV7-2,TRBD1,CASRVTGTPLYHGYTF
TRBV5-4,TRBD2,CASSFGAGDYRELFF
TRBV5-1,-,CASSLEIAYNEQFF
TRBV9,-,CASSGGGRSTDTQYF
TRBV7-3,-,CASSLGMNTEAFF
TRBV5-1,TRBD2,CASSLLAGANTGELFF
TRBV11-3,-,CASSFSLGETQYF
TRBV7-2,-,CASRRGGGSYNEQFF
TRBV2,TRBD2,CASSATSGTQETQYF
TRBV12-2,-,CASRLAWSPLLEQYF
TRBV29-1,TRBD1,CSVAGQGYEKLFF
TRBV19,TRBD2,CASSIDGTSGRMYNEQFF
TRBV9,-,CASSVAPTGTQYGYTF
TRBV6-6,-,CASSQNILGYTF
TRBV9,TRBD1,CASSEGQGWSQETQYF
TRBV6-5,TRBD2,CASTRKGGATYEQYF
TRBV7-2,TRBD1,CASSLGQGDSPLHF
TRBV9,-,CASSPGGETQYF
TRBV14,TRBD2,CASSHPRTSGGAGETQYF
TRBV9,-,CASSVVGAALGETQYF